Listed here is a single T cell receptor (beta chain). Its antigen is not identified. An end of the junction does not agree with germline; a read error may underlie this. This sample was included in a study of T cells in Graves' hyperthyroidism and ophthalmopathy. In the study overall: Peripheral blood was drawn at first diagnosis, prior to all treatment. General observations from the study: Ophthalmopathy got predicted by the model a median approximately 6.4 months before its onset.

If no ophthalmopathy progression occurred within 18 months, Graves' hyperthyroidism was stable. Isolation of PBMCs was performed on about 10 ml fresh peripheral blood. RNA transcripts were the template for amplifying TCR beta CDR3 regions. The HTBI primer set drove a first-round RT-PCR of the TCR CDR3. One entry per CDR3 protein results from TCRdb running MiXCR on the multiplex PCR reads. The data contain around 190,000 distinct CDR3 sequences, roughly a sixth of them seen just once; the ten biggest clones take up 40% to 65%. CDR3 length: 11 amino acids. In germline, CDR1 is GTSNPN, CDR2 SVGIG (reference sequence).

The gene calls are TRBV30 and TRBJ1-4; D is uncertain. The source is a woman between 45 and 65 years old with Graves' hyperthyroidism. The sample comprised blood. The CDR3, as DNA: TGTGCCCGGAGTGTCCGCGAAAAACTGTTTTTT. Translation: CARSVREKLFF.